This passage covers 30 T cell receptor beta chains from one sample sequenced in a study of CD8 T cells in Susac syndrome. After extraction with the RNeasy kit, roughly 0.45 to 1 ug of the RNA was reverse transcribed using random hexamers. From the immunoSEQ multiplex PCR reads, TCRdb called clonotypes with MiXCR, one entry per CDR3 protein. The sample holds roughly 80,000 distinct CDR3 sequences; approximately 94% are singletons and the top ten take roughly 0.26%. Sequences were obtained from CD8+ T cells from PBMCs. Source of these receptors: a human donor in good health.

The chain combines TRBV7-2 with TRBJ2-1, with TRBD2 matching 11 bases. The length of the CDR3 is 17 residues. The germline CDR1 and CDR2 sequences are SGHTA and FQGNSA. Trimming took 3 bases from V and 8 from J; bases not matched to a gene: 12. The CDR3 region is CASSFEHIAGGPYEQFF. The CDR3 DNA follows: TGTGCCAGCAGCTTCGAACACATAGCGGGAGGGCCTTATGAGCAGTTCTTC.

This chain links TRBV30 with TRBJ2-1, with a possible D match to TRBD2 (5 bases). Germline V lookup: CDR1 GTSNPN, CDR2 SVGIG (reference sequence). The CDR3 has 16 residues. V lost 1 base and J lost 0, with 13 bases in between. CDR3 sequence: CAWSGGGRLSYNEQFF. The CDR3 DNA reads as TGTGCCTGGAGTGGAGGCGGGCGACTCTCCTACAATGAGCAGTTCTTC.

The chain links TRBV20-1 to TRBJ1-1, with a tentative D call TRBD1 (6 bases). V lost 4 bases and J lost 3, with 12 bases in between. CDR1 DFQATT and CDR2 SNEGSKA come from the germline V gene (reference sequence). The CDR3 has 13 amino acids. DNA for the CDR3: TGCAGTGCTAATAGGAGGGGGGACACTGAAGCTTTCTTT. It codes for CSANRRGDTEAFF.

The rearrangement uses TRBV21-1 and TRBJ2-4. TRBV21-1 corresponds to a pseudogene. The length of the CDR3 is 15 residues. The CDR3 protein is CASSRGAPAKNIQYF. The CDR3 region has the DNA TGTGCCAGCAGCAGAGGGGCACCGGCCAAAAACATTCAGTACTTC.

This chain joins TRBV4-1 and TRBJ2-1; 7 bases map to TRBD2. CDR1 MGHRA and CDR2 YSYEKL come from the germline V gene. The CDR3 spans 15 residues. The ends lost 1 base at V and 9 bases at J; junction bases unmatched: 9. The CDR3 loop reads CASSQAHGEGAEQFF. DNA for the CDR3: TGCGCCAGCAGCCAAGCTCATGGGGAGGGAGCTGAGCAGTTCTTC.

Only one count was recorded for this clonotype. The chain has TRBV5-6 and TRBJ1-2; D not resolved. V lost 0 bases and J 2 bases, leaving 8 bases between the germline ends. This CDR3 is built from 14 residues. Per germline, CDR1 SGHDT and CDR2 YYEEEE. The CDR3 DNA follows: TGTGCCAGCAGCTTGGCCGGCAGCAACTATGGCTACACCTTC. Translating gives CASSLAGSNYGYTF.

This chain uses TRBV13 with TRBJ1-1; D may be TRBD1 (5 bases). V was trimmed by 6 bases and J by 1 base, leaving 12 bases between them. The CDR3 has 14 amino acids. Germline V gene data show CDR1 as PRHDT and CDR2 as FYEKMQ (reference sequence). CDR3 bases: TGTGCCAGCAGTTGGGGCCAGTCGAACACTGAAGCTTTCTTT. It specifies CASSWGQSNTEAFF.

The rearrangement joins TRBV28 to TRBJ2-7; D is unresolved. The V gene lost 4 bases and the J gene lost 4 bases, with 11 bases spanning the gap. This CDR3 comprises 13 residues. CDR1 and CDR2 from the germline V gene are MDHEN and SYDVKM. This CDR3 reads CASSSAGSYEQYV. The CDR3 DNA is TGTGCCAGCAGTTCCGCCGGGTCTTACGAGCAGTACGTC.

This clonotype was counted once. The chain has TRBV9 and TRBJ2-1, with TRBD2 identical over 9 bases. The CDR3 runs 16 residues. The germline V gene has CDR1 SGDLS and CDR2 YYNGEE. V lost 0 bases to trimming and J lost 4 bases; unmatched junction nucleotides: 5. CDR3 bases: TGTGCCAGCAGCGTAGATCTAGCGGGGACGTACAATGAGCAGTTCTTC. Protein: CASSVDLAGTYNEQFF.

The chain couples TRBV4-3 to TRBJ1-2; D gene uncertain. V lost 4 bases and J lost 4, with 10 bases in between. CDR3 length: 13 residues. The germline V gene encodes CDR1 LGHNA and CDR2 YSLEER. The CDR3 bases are TGCGCCAGCAGCCCCAAGAGGGCCTATGGCTACACCTTC. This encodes CASSPKRAYGYTF.

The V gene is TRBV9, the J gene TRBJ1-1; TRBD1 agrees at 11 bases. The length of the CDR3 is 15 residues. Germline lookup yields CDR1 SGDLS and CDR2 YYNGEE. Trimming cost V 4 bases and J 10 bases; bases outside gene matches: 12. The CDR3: CASSPDRGLGTGAFF. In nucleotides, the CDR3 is TGTGCCAGCAGCCCGGACAGGGGGCTGGGAACGGGAGCTTTCTTT.

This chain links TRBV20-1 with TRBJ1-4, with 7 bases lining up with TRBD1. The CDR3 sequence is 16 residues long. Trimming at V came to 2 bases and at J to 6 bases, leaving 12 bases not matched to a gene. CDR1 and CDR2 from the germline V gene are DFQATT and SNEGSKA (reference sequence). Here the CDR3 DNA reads TGCAGTGCTAGACCATACACAGGGGCCAAGGATGAAAAACTGTTTTTT. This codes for CSARPYTGAKDEKLFF.

The CDR3 here is CASSLVSRGELFF. In nucleotides, the CDR3 is TGTGCCAGCAGCTTAGTATCACGCGGGGAGCTGTTTTTT. The chain has TRBV7-9 and TRBJ2-2; D is ambiguous. Trimming left V 1 base short and J 7 bases short, with 7 bases between. Germline CDR1 and CDR2: SEHNR and FQNEAQ (reference sequence). The CDR3 contains 13 residues.

For the CDR3, the DNA is TGTGCCAGCAGCTCAAGGGAGACGATGAACACCGGGGAGCTGTTTTTT. Translation gives CASSSRETMNTGELFF. V gene TRBV13 combines with J gene TRBJ2-2; TRBD2 might be the D (5 bases). Trimming took 4 bases from V and 1 from J, leaving 13 bases between them. Germline V lookup: CDR1 PRHDT, CDR2 FYEKMQ (reference sequence). The CDR3 is 16 amino acids.

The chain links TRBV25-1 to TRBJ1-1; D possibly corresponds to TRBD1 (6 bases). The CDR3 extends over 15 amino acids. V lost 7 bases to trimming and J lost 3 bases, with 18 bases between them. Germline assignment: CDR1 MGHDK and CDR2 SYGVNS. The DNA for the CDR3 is TGTGCCAGCATCTTAGGGGGGGGGCTCGACACTGAAGCTTTCTTT. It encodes CASILGGGLDTEAFF.

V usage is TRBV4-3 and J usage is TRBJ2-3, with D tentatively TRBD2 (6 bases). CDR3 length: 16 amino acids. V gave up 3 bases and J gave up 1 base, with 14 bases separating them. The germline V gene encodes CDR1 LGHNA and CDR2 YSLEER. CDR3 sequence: CASSQNAGSGTDTQYF. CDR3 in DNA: TGCGCCAGCAGCCAGAACGCGGGGTCGGGCACAGATACGCAGTATTTT.

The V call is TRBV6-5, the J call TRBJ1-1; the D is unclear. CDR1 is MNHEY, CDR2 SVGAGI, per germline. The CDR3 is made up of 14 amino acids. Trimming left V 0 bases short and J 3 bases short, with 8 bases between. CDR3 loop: CASSYSMWDTEAFF. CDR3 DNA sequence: TGTGCCAGCAGTTACTCGATGTGGGACACTGAAGCTTTCTTT.

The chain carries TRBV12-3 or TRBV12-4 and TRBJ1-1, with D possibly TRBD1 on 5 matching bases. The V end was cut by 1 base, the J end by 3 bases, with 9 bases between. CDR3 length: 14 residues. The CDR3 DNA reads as TGTGCCAGCAGTTTAGGGGGAGGGGACACTGAAGCTTTCTTT. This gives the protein CASSLGGGDTEAFF.

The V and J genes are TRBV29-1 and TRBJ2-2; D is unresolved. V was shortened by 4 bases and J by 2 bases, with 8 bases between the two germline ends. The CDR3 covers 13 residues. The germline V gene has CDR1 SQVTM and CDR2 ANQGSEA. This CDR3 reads CSVVVVNTGELFF. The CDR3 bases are TGCAGCGTTGTGGTCGTAAACACCGGGGAGCTGTTTTTT.

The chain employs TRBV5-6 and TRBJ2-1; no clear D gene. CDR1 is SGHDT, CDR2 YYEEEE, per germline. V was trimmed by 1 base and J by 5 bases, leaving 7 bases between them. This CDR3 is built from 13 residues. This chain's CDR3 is CASSLLRNNEQFF. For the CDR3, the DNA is TGTGCCAGCAGCTTGTTACGTAACAATGAGCAGTTCTTC.

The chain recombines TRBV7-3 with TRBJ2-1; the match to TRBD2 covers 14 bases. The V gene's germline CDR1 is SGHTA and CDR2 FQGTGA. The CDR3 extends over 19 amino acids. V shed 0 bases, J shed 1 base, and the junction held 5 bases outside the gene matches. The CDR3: CASSLTGLAGASSYNEQFF. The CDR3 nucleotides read TGTGCCAGCAGCTTAACGGGACTAGCGGGAGCATCGTCCTACAATGAGCAGTTCTTC.

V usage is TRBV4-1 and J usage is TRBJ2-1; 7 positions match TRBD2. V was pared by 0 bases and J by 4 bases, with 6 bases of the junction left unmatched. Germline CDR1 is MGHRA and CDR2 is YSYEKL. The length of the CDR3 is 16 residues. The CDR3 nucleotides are TGCGCCAGCAGCCAAGAAGGCGGGGGAATGTACAATGAGCAGTTCTTC. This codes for CASSQEGGGMYNEQFF.

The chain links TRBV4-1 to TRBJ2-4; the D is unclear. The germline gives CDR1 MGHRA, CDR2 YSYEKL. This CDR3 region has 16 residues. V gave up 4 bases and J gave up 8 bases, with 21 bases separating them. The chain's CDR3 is CASSLYTYSASDIQYF. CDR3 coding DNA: TGCGCCAGCAGCCTCTATACCTACAGCGCTTCGGACATTCAGTACTTC.

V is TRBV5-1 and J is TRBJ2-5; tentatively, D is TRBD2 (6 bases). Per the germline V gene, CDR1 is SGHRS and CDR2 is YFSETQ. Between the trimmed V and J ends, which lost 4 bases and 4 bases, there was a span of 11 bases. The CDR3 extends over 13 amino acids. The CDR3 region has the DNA TGCGCCAGCAGCCCGGCGGGGAGAGAGACCCAGTACTTC. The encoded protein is CASSPAGRETQYF.

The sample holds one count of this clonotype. The CDR3 coding sequence is TGTGCCAGCAGCCCTCGCTCAGTCAGCTCTGGAAACACCATATATTTT. This codes for CASSPRSVSSGNTIYF. This chain joins TRBV11-2 and TRBJ1-3; D call uncertain. V was pared by 5 bases and J by 0 bases, with 14 bases between. Germline V gene sequence: CDR1 SGHAT, CDR2 FQNNGV. The CDR3 loop spans 16 amino acids.

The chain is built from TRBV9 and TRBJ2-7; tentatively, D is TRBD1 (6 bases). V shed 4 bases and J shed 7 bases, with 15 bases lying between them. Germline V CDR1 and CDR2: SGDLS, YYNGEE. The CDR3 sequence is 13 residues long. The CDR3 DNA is TGTGCCAGCAGCCCTGGGACATTTAAGGAGCAGTACTTC. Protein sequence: CASSPGTFKEQYF.

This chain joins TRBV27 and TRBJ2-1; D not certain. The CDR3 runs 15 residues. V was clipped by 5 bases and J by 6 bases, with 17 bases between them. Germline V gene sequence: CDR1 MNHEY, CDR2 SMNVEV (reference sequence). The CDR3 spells CASSTSKAHPNEQFF. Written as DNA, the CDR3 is TGTGCCAGCAGTACCTCCAAGGCCCACCCCAATGAGCAGTTCTTC.

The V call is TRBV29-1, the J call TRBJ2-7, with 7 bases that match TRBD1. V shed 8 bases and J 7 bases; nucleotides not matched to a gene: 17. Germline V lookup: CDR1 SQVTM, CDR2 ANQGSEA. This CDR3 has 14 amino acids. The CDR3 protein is CSTYPGQADNEQYF. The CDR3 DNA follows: TGCAGCACATATCCAGGACAGGCAGACAATGAGCAGTACTTC.

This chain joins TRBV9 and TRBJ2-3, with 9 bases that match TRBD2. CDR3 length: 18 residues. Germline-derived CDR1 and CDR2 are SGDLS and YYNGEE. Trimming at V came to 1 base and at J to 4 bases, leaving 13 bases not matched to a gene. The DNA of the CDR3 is TGTGCCAGCAGCGTACCCAAAGGACCTAGCGGGGTGGCAGATACGCAGTATTTT. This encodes CASSVPKGPSGVADTQYF.

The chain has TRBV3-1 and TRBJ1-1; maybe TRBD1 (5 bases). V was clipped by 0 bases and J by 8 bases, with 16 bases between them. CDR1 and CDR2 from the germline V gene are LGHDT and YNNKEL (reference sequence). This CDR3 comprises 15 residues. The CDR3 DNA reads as TGTGCCAGCAGCCAAGATTTAACGGGACCTATAGAAGCTTTCTTT. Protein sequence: CASSQDLTGPIEAFF.